The next 10 T cell receptor beta chains were all read from a single sample in a study of human thymus T cells. Resected material from corrective heart surgery provided the thymus tissue analysed. The method was immunoSEQ multiplex PCR; TCRdb's version includes in-frame clones alone and lacks a portion of them. The table has tens of thousands of clones, about 96% seen once; the top ten hold just over 0.03%. Sequenced input: thymus tissue. These receptor sequences come from a boy under two years old with a congenital heart defect but otherwise immunologically healthy.

The chain is built from TRBV27 and TRBJ2-3; 7 bases match TRBD1. The germline CDR1 and CDR2 sequences are MNHEY and SMNVEV (reference sequence). The CDR3 has 15 residues. V shed 7 bases and J 1 base; nucleotides not matched to a gene: 8. CDR3 DNA sequence: TGTGCCAGCACTCCCACAGGGGTACGCACAGATACGCAGTATTTT. Protein sequence: CASTPTGVRTDTQYF.

This chain joins TRBV25-1 and TRBJ1-5, with a possible D match to TRBD1 (6 bases). V dropped 1 base and J dropped 5 bases, with 15 bases sitting between them. The CDR3 extends over 16 amino acids. From germline, CDR1 is MGHDK and CDR2 SYGVNS. Here the CDR3 reads CASSEFGGLGDQPQHF. The CDR3 DNA reads TGTGCCAGCAGTGAATTCGGGGGGCTAGGGGATCAGCCCCAGCATTTT.

This clone was recorded only once. The gene calls are TRBV7-9 and TRBJ1-2; tentatively, D is TRBD1 (6 bases). The CDR3 covers 16 residues. Trimming shortened V by 9 bases and J by 8 bases, and 28 bases separated the two germline ends. CDR1 and CDR2 (germline): SEHNR, FQNEAQ (reference sequence). CDR3 residues: CASKFIDRKLSRGYTF. In DNA form, the CDR3 reads TGTGCCAGTAAATTTATCGACAGGAAACTATCGAGGGGCTACACCTTC.

The gene calls are TRBV11-2 and TRBJ1-1, with D unclear. Germline-derived CDR1 and CDR2 are SGHAT and FQNNGV. This CDR3 comprises 11 residues. V was cut by 3 bases and J by 4 bases, with 3 bases left in between. The CDR3 DNA reads as TGTGCCAGCAGCTTCCGCACTGAAGCTTTCTTT. Its translation: CASSFRTEAFF.

The chain employs TRBV27 and TRBJ2-1; D could derive from TRBD1 or TRBD2 (5 bases each). The ends were cut back, 0 bases at V and 6 bases at J, with 15 bases in the middle. Germline-derived CDR1 and CDR2 are MNHEY and SMNVEV (reference sequence). The CDR3 length is 16 residues. The CDR3 sequence: CASSLSPSLRGNEQFF. CDR3 bases: TGTGCCAGCAGTTTATCGCCTAGCTTAAGGGGCAATGAGCAGTTCTTC.

This clone showed up just once. This sequence joins TRBV2 and TRBJ2-7; 7 bases are a match to TRBD1. The CDR3 is made up of 14 amino acids. The J segment lost 3 bases and the V segment lost 5 bases, leaving 7 bases of the junction unmatched. The germline V gene encodes CDR1 SNHLY and CDR2 FYNNEI. The DNA of the CDR3 is TGTGCCAGCAGTAAACAGGGGCCCTTCTACGAGCAGTACTTC. Residues: CASSKQGPFYEQYF.

The chain links TRBV11-3 to TRBJ1-3; the D is unclear. Germline CDR1 is SGHNT and CDR2 is YENEEA. The V end lost 0 bases, the J end lost 4 bases, and 10 bases lay between the germline ends. CDR3 size: 15 residues. CDR3 residues: CASSLETTAGNTIYF. DNA for the CDR3: TGTGCCAGCAGCTTAGAGACCACTGCCGGAAACACCATATATTTT.

The chain is built from TRBV4-3 and TRBJ1-4, with 7 bases aligning to TRBD1. The CDR3 runs to 17 residues. Germline CDR1 LGHNA, CDR2 YSLEER. Unmatched junction bases numbered 13, after V lost 3 bases and J lost 6 bases. For the CDR3, the DNA is TGCGCCAGCAGCCAGAGGGGGACCGGGACAGTATATGAAAAACTGTTTTTT. This translates into CASSQRGTGTVYEKLFF.

DNA for the CDR3: TGTGCCACCGGGACTAGCGGAATCCTGTCCTACGAGCAGTACTTC. Protein sequence: CATGTSGILSYEQYF. The chain links TRBV6-1 to TRBJ2-7; 11 bases align to TRBD2. The CDR3 consists of 15 residues. V was clipped by 10 bases and J by 1 base; unmatched bases: 9. Germline CDR1 and CDR2: MNHNS and SASEGT.

The rearrangement uses TRBV5-6 and TRBJ2-1; possibly TRBD1 for D (6 bases). CDR3 length: 17 amino acids. Germline V CDR1 and CDR2: SGHDT, YYEEEE. V was shortened by 0 bases and J by 6 bases, with 19 bases between the two germline ends. This chain's CDR3 is CASSLVQGILGANEQFF. The DNA for the CDR3 is TGTGCCAGCAGCTTGGTACAGGGCATTCTGGGGGCCAATGAGCAGTTCTTC.